The present TCR beta chain was sequenced within a study of graft-versus-host responses after intestinal transplantation. Study overall: Transplantation in recipients was multivisceral, liver-intestinal, or isolated intestinal.

Concerning this clone: Its specificity is unknown.

Profiling relied on immunoSEQ multiplex PCR, and the TCRdb table lists in-frame clones only, not all of them. This table has approximately 54,000 clones, about 88% appearing once. The CDR3 has 14 residues. Germline V lookup: CDR1 LNHDA, CDR2 SQIVND (reference sequence). Between the trimmed V and J ends, which lost 10 bases and 5 bases, there was a span of 20 bases. Study findings and constraints: Graft-donor T cell macrochimerism in patients accompanied high graft-versus-host to host-versus-graft clonal ratios in allografts. GvH clones surfaced in recipient marrow, some emerging earlier in ileum or blood.

Sequencing was performed on unstimulated CD4+ T cells sorted from spleen or lymph node cells, taken before transplant. This TCR was recovered from a human donor who was the organ donor for an intestinal transplant. The V gene is TRBV19, the J gene TRBJ1-1, with D perhaps matching TRBD1 (6 bases). Here the CDR3 DNA reads TGTGCCACTTTTCCTACAGGGTCATCAACTGAAGCTTTCTTT. Its translation: CATFPTGSSTEAFF.